This entry lists 24 T cell receptor beta chains sequenced from one sample in a study of brain T cells in children with intractable seizures. Time point denoted: blood from clinic visit 5 months post-surgery; TSC patient then seizure free. Method: immunoSEQ multiplex PCR; TCRdb's copy keeps in-frame clones and lacks some. The profile shows hundreds of thousands of clones, more than 85% of them singletons. The input for sequencing was peripheral blood, taken more than 4 months after surgery. All receptors come from a boy in the first two years of life with tuberous sclerosis and intractable seizures.

This clone has only one observation. V usage is TRBV30 and J usage is TRBJ1-3; 11 nucleotides line up with TRBD1. The germline V gene encodes CDR1 GTSNPN and CDR2 SVGIG (reference sequence). With 8 bases clipped from V and 0 bases from J, the junction kept 12 bases outside the gene matches. The CDR3 runs to 17 residues. CDR3 sequence reads: CAQHPGQGAFSGNTIYF. The CDR3 DNA follows: TGTGCCCAACACCCAGGACAGGGGGCCTTCTCTGGAAACACCATATATTTT.

The V and J genes are TRBV19 and TRBJ2-1, with TRBD2 matching over 12 bases. Germline CDR1 LNHDA, CDR2 SQIVND (reference sequence). The CDR3 contains 15 residues. J was trimmed by 5 bases and V by 4 bases; bases with no gene match: 3. CDR3 region: CASSRGLAGHNEQFF. As DNA, the CDR3 is TGTGCCAGTAGTAGGGGACTAGCGGGCCACAATGAGCAGTTCTTC.

Only a few counts were recorded for this clone. The chain couples TRBV12-3 or TRBV12-4 to TRBJ1-1; D remains unclear. Trimming took off 5 bases at V and 2 bases at J, with 6 bases between the two ends. This CDR3 comprises 12 residues. CDR3 bases: TGTGCCAGCAGTCGTGTAAACACTGAAGCTTTCTTT. Translated, it gives CASSRVNTEAFF.

This chain links TRBV11-3 with TRBJ2-3; a possible D gene is TRBD1 (5 bases). Trimming removed 5 bases at V and 1 base at J, with 22 bases between. The CDR3 consists of 18 residues. Germline V CDR1 and CDR2: SGHNT, YENEEA. The CDR3 spells CASSQGAPWESGTDTQYF. The CDR3 nucleotides are TGTGCCAGCAGCCAGGGTGCACCCTGGGAATCTGGCACAGATACGCAGTATTTT.

The chain links TRBV29-1 to TRBJ2-1, with 8 nucleotides matching TRBD1. The V and J ends lost 6 bases and 9 bases, in that order; junction bases with no gene match: 7. CDR1 is SQVTM, CDR2 ANQGSEA, per germline. This CDR3 contains 12 residues. This CDR3 is CSVRGQGAEQFF. Here the CDR3 DNA reads TGCAGCGTCCGAGGACAGGGCGCTGAGCAGTTCTTC.

The genes are TRBV7-2 and TRBJ2-1; the match to TRBD2 covers 8 bases. There are 15 residues in the CDR3. The germline CDR1 and CDR2 sequences are SGHTA and FQGNSA. V lost 5 bases, J lost 4 bases, and 7 bases stayed unmatched. The chain's CDR3 is CASSGGLAGYNEQFF. The CDR3 bases are TGTGCCAGCAGCGGGGGTCTAGCGGGTTACAATGAGCAGTTCTTC. Drawing the rest from reference TRBV7-2 and TRBJ2-1, the complete variable domain is GAGVSQSPSNKVTEKGKDVELRCDPISGHTALYWYRQSLGQGLEFLIYFQGNSAPDKSGLPSDRFSAERTGGSVSTLTIQRTQQEDSAVYLCASSGGLAGYNEQFFGPGTRLTVL.

CDR3 protein: CASSQAQGPTYEQYF. The CDR3 bases are TGCGCCAGCAGCCAAGCCCAGGGGCCTACCTACGAGCAGTACTTC. The genes are TRBV4-1 and TRBJ2-7, with D possibly being TRBD1 (6 bases). The V gene's germline CDR1 is MGHRA and CDR2 YSYEKL. CDR3 size: 15 residues. The V and J ends lost 1 base and 2 bases respectively, with 12 bases between them.

The CDR3 DNA sequence: TGCGCCAGCAGCCCGGGACTAGCGGACACCGGGGAGCTGTTTTTT. Its translation: CASSPGLADTGELFF. The chain is built from TRBV4-1 and TRBJ2-2, with 11 bases lining up with TRBD2. Germline loops: CDR1 MGHRA, CDR2 YSYEKL. This CDR3 is 15 amino acids long. After removal of 4 bases from V and 3 bases from J, the junction contained 1 base not matched to a gene.

This sequence joins TRBV19 and TRBJ2-1, with a possible D match to TRBD2 (6 bases). V lost 3 bases and J 4 bases, leaving 16 bases between the germline ends. Germline CDR1 and CDR2: LNHDA and SQIVND (reference sequence). CDR3 length: 16 residues. CDR3 coding DNA: TGTGCCAGTAGTATTAGGGAGGTTAGCGTGTACAATGAGCAGTTCTTC. Encoded protein: CASSIREVSVYNEQFF.

DNA for the CDR3: TGTGCCAGCCGGGAGGGGGCAGGTTACACTGAAGCTTTCTTT. Its protein is CASREGAGYTEAFF. The genes are TRBV5-6 and TRBJ1-1, with TRBD1 matching over 7 bases. The CDR3 totals 14 residues. The germline V gene encodes CDR1 SGHDT and CDR2 YYEEEE. V trimming: 7 bases; J trimming: 3 bases; junction bases outside the gene matches: 9.

The V call is TRBV6-2 or TRBV6-3, the J call TRBJ1-2, with no clear D. V was cut by 2 bases and J by 2 bases, with 12 bases left in between. Germline V gene data show CDR1 as MNHEY and CDR2 as SVGEGT. The CDR3 loop spans 15 amino acids. CDR3 DNA sequence: TGTGCCAGCAGTTACCCCTCCCGGGAAAACTATGGCTACACCTTC. It encodes CASSYPSRENYGYTF.

The chain is built from TRBV9 and TRBJ2-4; no clear D. V was clipped by 4 bases and J by 0 bases, with 14 bases between them. This CDR3 spans 16 amino acids. The germline V gene has CDR1 SGDLS and CDR2 YYNGEE. The CDR3 DNA follows: TGTGCCAGCAGCTCTTCTGCGGCGATAGCCAAAAACATTCAGTACTTC. Translation gives CASSSSAAIAKNIQYF. Full variable domain (remainder filled in from reference TRBV9 and TRBJ2-4): DSGVTQTPKHLITATGQRVTLRCSPRSGDLSVYWYQQSLDQGLQFLIQYYNGEERAKGNILERFSAQQFPDLHSELNLSSLELGDSALYFCASSSSAAIAKNIQYFGAGTRLSVL.

J is TRBJ2-6 and V is TRBV2; TRBD1 agrees at 7 bases. The ends lost 4 bases at V and 2 bases at J; junction bases unmatched: 2. In germline, CDR1 is SNHLY, CDR2 FYNNEI. The CDR3 runs 15 residues. CDR3 nucleotide sequence: TGTGCCAGCAGTGGGGGACAGCCTGGGGCCAACGTCCTGACTTTC. Translating it yields CASSGGQPGANVLTF.

The chain combines TRBV14 with TRBJ1-3, with D perhaps matching TRBD1 (5 bases). The V end lost 0 bases, the J end lost 0 bases, and 15 bases lay between the germline ends. Germline CDR1 reads SGHDN; CDR2 reads FVKESK. The CDR3 has 18 residues. The CDR3 nucleotides are TGTGCCAGCAGCCAAGAGCCTAGTCTTGGGGGCTCTGGAAACACCATATATTTT. Its translation: CASSQEPSLGGSGNTIYF.

The table lists this clone with a count of one. The chain carries TRBV5-8 and TRBJ1-5; 7 bases match TRBD1. With V trimmed by 4 bases and J by 4 bases, 8 bases remained unmatched. The germline CDR1 and CDR2 sequences are SGHTS and YDEGEE. The CDR3 has 15 amino acids. The CDR3 here is CASSAPGTENQPQHF. The CDR3 DNA follows: TGTGCCAGCAGCGCCCCCGGGACAGAAAATCAGCCCCAGCATTTT. The full variable domain, rest sourced from reference TRBV5-8 and TRBJ1-5, is EAGVTQSPTHLIKTRGQQATLRCSPISGHTSVYWYQQALGLGLQFLLWYDEGEERNRGNFPPRFSGRQFPNYSSELNVNALELEDSALYLCASSAPGTENQPQHFGDGTRLSIL.

This sequence joins TRBV11-2 and TRBJ2-5; D gene ambiguous. The germline V gene encodes CDR1 SGHAT and CDR2 FQNNGV. V lost 0 bases, J lost 1 base, and 6 bases lay in between. CDR3 size: 14 residues. Here the CDR3 DNA reads TGTGCCAGCAGCTTAGAGGTGGTCCAAGAGACCCAGTACTTC. This translates into CASSLEVVQETQYF.

The CDR3, as DNA: TGTGCCAGCAGCCCCTCGGACGGGGAGGGTCAGCCCCAGCATTTT. Translated: CASSPSDGEGQPQHF. The rearrangement joins TRBV9 to TRBJ1-5; no clear D gene. Looked up from germline, CDR1 is SGDLS and CDR2 is YYNGEE. The ends were cut back, 4 bases at V and 6 bases at J, with 17 bases in the middle. The CDR3 sequence is 15 residues long.

The J gene is TRBJ2-7, the V gene TRBV27, with a possible D match to TRBD2 (6 bases). The V end lost 2 bases, the J end lost 1 base, and 21 bases lay between the germline ends. The CDR3 has 18 amino acids. The germline gives CDR1 MNHEY, CDR2 SMNVEV (reference sequence). The CDR3 nucleotides read TGTGCCAGCAGTTTAAAGGTAGGAGGGGCAGGCCCATCCTACGAGCAGTACTTC. Translation gives CASSLKVGGAGPSYEQYF.

J is TRBJ2-1 and V is TRBV2; D may be TRBD1 (6 bases). CDR1 SNHLY and CDR2 FYNNEI come from the germline V gene. The V gene lost 3 bases and the J gene lost 2 bases, with 11 bases spanning the gap. There are 15 residues in the CDR3. Here the CDR3 reads CASSEGQGPYNEQFF. CDR3 sequence (DNA): TGTGCCAGCAGTGAGGGGCAGGGGCCCTACAATGAGCAGTTCTTC.

This clone was counted a single time. The rearrangement uses TRBV29-1 and TRBJ2-7; the match to TRBD2 covers 13 bases. V lost 1 base to trimming and J lost 3 bases; unmatched junction nucleotides: 9. In germline, CDR1 is SQVTM, CDR2 ANQGSEA. The CDR3 is 17 amino acids. The CDR3 sequence: CSVEAPTSGGANYEQYF. DNA for the CDR3: TGCAGCGTTGAAGCCCCTACTAGCGGGGGGGCGAACTACGAGCAGTACTTC.

This chain uses TRBV6-6 with TRBJ1-2, with TRBD1 matching 7 bases. The J segment lost 8 bases and the V segment lost 5 bases, leaving 14 bases of the junction unmatched. Germline V lookup: CDR1 MNHNY, CDR2 SVGAGI (reference sequence). This CDR3 is 15 amino acids long. The CDR3 is CASSLPGQTPRGYTF. In DNA form, the CDR3 reads TGTGCCAGCAGTCTCCCGGGACAGACTCCTAGGGGCTACACCTTC.

V is TRBV2 and J is TRBJ1-1; D is uncertain. Germline V gene sequence: CDR1 SNHLY, CDR2 FYNNEI. The CDR3 runs to 14 residues. The V end lost 5 bases, the J end lost 1 base, and 11 bases lay between the germline ends. For the CDR3, the DNA is TGTGCCAGCAGTCCCCGAGGTGGGAACACTGAAGCTTTCTTT. It specifies CASSPRGGNTEAFF.

This chain connects TRBV29-1 to TRBJ1-3; 7 bases fit TRBD1. There are 14 residues in the CDR3. Trimming at V came to 3 bases and at J to 0 bases, leaving 2 bases not matched to a gene. CDR1 SQVTM and CDR2 ANQGSEA come from the germline V gene. The CDR3 DNA reads TGCAGCGTTGAGGACAGGTACTCTGGAAACACCATATATTTT. Translating it yields CSVEDRYSGNTIYF.

This chain joins TRBV27 and TRBJ1-3; D remains unclear. This CDR3 contains 16 residues. CDR1 is MNHEY and CDR2 is SMNVEV in the germline V gene (reference sequence). V lost 5 bases, J lost 4 bases, and 18 bases lay in between. In DNA, the CDR3 is TGTGCCAGCAGTCCCGAGTTTCGACCGGGGGGAAACACCATATATTTT. Protein product: CASSPEFRPGGNTIYF.